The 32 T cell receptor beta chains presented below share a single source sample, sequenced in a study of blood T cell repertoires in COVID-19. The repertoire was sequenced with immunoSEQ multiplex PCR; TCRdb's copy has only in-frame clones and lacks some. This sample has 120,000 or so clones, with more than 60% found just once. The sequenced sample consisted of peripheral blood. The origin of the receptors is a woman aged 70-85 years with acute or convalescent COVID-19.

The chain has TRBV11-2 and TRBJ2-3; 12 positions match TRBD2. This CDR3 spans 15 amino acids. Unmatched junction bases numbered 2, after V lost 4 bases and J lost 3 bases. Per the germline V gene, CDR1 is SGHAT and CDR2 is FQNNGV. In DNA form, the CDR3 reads TGTGCCAGCAGCTCTAGCGGGGGGGTAACAGATACGCAGTATTTT. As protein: CASSSSGGVTDTQYF.

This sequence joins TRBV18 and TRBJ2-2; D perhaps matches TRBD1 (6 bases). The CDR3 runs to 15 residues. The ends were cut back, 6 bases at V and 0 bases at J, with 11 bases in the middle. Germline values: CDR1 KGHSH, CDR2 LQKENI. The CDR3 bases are TGTGCCAGCTCGCCAGGGGCCCCGAACACCGGGGAGCTGTTTTTT. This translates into CASSPGAPNTGELFF.

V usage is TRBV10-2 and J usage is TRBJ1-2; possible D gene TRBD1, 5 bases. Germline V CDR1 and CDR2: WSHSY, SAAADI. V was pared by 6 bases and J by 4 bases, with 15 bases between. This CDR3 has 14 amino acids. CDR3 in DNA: TGCGCCAGCAGACCCGGTTGGGGCAGCTATGGCTACACCTTC. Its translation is CASRPGWGSYGYTF.

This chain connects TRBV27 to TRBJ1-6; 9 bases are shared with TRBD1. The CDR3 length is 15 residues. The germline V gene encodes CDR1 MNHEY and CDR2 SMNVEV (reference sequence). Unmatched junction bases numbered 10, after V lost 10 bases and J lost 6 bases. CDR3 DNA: TGTGCCACAAGACGGACAGGGGTTGGTAATTCACCCCTCCACTTT. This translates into CATRRTGVGNSPLHF.

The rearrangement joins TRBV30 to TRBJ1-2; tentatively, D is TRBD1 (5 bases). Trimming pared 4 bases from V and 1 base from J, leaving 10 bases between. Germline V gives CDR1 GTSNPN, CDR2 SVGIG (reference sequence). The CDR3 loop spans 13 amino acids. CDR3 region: CAWNLDSNYGYTF. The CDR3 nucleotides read TGTGCCTGGAACCTAGACAGTAACTATGGCTACACCTTC.

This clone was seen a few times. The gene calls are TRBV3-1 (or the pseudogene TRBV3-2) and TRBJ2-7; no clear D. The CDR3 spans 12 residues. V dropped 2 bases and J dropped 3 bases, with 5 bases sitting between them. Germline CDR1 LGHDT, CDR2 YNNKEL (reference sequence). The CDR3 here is CASSQTVYEQYF. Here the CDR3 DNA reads TGTGCCAGCAGCCAAACAGTCTACGAGCAGTACTTC.

In nucleotides, the CDR3 is TGTGCCAGCAGCCGCGAAGGTCCGGGTATCCCCTACAATGAGCAGTTCTTC. Translation: CASSREGPGIPYNEQFF. This chain uses TRBV14 with TRBJ2-1, with D hard to call. Germline CDR1 reads SGHDN; CDR2 reads FVKESK. V gave up 4 bases and J gave up 2 bases, with 18 bases separating them. CDR3 length: 17 residues.

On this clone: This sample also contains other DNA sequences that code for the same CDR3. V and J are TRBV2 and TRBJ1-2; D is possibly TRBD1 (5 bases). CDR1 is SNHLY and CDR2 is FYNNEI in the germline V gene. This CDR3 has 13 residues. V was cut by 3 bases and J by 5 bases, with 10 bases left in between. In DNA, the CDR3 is TGTGCCAGCAGTGATCAGGGAGGATATGGCTACACCTTC. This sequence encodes CASSDQGGYGYTF. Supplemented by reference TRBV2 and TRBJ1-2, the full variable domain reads EPEVTQTPSHQVTQMGQEVILRCVPISNHLYFYWYRQILGQKVEFLVSFYNNEISEKSEIFDDQFSVERPDGSNFTLKIRSTKLEDSAMYFCASSDQGGYGYTFGSGTRLTVV.

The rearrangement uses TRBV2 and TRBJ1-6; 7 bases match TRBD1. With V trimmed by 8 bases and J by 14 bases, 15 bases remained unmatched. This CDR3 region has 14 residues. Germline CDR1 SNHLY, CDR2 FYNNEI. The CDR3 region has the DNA TGTGCCAGCTCCCCCAGACAGGGCCTAGGGTCCCTCCACTTT. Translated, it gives CASSPRQGLGSLHF.

The CDR3 sequence: CATSRGGSMNTEAFF. CDR3 coding DNA: TGTGCCACCAGCAGAGGAGGTTCAATGAACACTGAAGCTTTCTTT. J is TRBJ1-1 and V is TRBV15; no reliable D call. V was pared by 1 base and J by 0 bases, with 9 bases between. Germline CDR1 LNHNV, CDR2 YYDKDF (reference sequence). The CDR3 is 15 amino acids.

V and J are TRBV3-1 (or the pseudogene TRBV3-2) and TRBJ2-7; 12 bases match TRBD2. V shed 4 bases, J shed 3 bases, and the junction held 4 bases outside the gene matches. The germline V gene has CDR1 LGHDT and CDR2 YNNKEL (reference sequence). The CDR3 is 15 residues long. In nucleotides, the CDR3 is TGTGCCAGCAGCCCCCCGACTAGCGGGAGCTACGAGCAGTACTTC. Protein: CASSPPTSGSYEQYF.

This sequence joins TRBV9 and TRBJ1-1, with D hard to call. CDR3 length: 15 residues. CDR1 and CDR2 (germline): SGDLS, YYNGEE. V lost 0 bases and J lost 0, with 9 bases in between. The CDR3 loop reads CASSVGGELNTEAFF. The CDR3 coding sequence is TGTGCCAGCAGCGTAGGGGGAGAGTTGAACACTGAAGCTTTCTTT.

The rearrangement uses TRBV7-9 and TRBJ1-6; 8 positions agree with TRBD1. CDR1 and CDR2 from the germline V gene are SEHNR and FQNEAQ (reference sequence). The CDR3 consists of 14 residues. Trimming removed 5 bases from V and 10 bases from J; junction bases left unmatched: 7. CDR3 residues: CASSARTGNSPLHF. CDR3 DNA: TGTGCCAGCAGCGCACGGACAGGGAACTCACCCCTCCACTTT.

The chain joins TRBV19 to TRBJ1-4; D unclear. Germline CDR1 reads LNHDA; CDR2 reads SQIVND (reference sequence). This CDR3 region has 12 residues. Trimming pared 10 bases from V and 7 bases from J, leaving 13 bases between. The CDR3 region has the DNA TGTGCCACCGGGAGGCAGATTGAAAAACTGTTTTTT. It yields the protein CATGRQIEKLFF.

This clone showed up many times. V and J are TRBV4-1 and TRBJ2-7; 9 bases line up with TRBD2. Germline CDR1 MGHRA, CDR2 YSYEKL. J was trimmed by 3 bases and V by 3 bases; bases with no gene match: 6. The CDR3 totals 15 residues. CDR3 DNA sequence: TGCGCCAGCAGCCAGGGGACTAGCCACCACTACGAGCAGTACTTC. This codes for CASSQGTSHHYEQYF.

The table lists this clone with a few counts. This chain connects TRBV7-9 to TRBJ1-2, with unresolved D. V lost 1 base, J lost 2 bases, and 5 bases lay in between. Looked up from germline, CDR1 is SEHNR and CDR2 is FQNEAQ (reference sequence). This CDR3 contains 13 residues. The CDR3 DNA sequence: TGTGCCAGCAGCTTAGACGGGAACTATGGCTACACCTTC. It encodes CASSLDGNYGYTF.

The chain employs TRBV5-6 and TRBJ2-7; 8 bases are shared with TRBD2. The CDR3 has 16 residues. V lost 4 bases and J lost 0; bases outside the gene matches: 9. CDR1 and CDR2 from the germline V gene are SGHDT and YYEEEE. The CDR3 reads CASSIGLAPSSYEQYF. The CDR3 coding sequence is TGTGCCAGCAGCATAGGACTAGCCCCTAGCTCCTACGAGCAGTACTTC.

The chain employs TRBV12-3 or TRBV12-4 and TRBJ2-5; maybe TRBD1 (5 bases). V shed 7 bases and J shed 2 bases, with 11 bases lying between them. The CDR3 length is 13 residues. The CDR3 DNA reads TGTGCCAGCAAGGGGCAGTTACAAGAGACCCAGTACTTC. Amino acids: CASKGQLQETQYF.

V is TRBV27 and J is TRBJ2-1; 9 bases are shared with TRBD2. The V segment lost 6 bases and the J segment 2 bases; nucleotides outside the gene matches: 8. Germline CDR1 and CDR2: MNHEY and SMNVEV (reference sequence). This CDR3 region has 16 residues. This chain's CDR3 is CASSPGLAGAYNEQFF. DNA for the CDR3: TGTGCCAGCAGCCCCGGATTAGCGGGAGCCTACAATGAGCAGTTCTTC.

In DNA form, the CDR3 reads TGTGCCAGCAGCCAACCAGGACAGGGGGCGTATCGAGATACGCAGTATTTT. This encodes CASSQPGQGAYRDTQYF. V is TRBV3-1 (or the pseudogene TRBV3-2) and J is TRBJ2-3, with TRBD1 identical over 11 bases. Germline CDR1 reads LGHDT; CDR2 reads YNNKEL (reference sequence). This CDR3 has 17 amino acids. With 2 bases clipped from V and 5 bases from J, the junction kept 9 bases outside the gene matches.

The CDR3 region is CASSPDRGLFF. In DNA, the CDR3 is TGTGCCAGCAGCCCGGACAGGGGGTTGTTCTTC. The chain joins TRBV27 to TRBJ2-1; 10 bases fit TRBD1. CDR3 length: 11 amino acids. The germline V gene encodes CDR1 MNHEY and CDR2 SMNVEV (reference sequence). V gave up 6 bases and J gave up 15 bases; unmatched junction bases: 5.

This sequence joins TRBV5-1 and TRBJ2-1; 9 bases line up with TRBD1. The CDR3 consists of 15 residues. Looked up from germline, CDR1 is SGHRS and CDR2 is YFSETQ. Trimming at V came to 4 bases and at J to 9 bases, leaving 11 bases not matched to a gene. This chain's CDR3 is CASSPGTGLIGEQFF. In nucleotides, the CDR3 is TGCGCCAGCAGCCCCGGGACAGGGCTTATTGGTGAGCAGTTCTTC.

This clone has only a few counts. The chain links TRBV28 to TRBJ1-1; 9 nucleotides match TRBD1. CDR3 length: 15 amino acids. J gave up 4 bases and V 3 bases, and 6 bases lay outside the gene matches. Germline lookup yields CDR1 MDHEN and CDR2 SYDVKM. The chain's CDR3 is CASSFPSTGGTEAFF. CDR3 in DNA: TGTGCCAGCAGTTTCCCCTCGACAGGGGGCACTGAAGCTTTCTTT.

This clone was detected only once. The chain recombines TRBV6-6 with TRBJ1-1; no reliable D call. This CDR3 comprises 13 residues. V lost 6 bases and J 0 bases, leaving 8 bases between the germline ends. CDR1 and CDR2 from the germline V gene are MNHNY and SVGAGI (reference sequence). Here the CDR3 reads CASRRSMNTEAFF. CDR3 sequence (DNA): TGTGCCAGCAGACGGTCTATGAACACTGAAGCTTTCTTT.

The CDR3 coding sequence is TGCGCCAGCAGCCTGACTAGCGACACAGATACGCAGTATTTT. Translating gives CASSLTSDTDTQYF. This sequence joins TRBV5-1 and TRBJ2-3, with 8 positions matching TRBD2. V dropped 4 bases and J dropped 2; count of bases not matched to a gene: 3. Germline V lookup: CDR1 SGHRS, CDR2 YFSETQ. The CDR3 is made up of 14 amino acids.

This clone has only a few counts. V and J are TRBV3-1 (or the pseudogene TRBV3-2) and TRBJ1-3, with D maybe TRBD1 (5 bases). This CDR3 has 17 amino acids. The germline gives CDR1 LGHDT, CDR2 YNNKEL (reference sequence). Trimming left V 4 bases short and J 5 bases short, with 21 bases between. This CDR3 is CASSPIQGGRQRNTIYF. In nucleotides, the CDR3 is TGTGCCAGCAGCCCTATCCAGGGCGGACGCCAAAGAAACACCATATATTTT.

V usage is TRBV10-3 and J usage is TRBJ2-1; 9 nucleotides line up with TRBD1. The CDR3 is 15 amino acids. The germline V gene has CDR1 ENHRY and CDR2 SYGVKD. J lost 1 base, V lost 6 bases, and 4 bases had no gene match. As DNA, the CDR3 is TGTGCCATCAGGGCCGGGACAGGGTCCTACAATGAGCAGTTCTTC. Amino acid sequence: CAIRAGTGSYNEQFF.

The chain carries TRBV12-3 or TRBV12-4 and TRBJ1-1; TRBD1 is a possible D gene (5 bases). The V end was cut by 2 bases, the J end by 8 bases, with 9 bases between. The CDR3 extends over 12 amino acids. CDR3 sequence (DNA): TGTGCCAGCAGTTTACAGGGTCGAGAAGCTTTCTTT. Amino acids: CASSLQGREAFF.

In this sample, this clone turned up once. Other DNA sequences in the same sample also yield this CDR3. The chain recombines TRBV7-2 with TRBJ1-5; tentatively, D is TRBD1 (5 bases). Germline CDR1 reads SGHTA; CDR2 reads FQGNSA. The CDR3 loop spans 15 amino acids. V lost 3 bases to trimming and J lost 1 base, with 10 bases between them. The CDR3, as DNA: TGTGCCAGCAGCTTGGGGGGAACAAGCAATCAGCCCCAGCATTTT. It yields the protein CASSLGGTSNQPQHF.

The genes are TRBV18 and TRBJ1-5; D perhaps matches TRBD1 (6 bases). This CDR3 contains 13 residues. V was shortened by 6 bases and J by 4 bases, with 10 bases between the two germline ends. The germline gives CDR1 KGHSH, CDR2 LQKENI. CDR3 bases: TGTGCCAGCTCGATGGACAGAAATCAGCCCCAGCATTTT. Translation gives CASSMDRNQPQHF.

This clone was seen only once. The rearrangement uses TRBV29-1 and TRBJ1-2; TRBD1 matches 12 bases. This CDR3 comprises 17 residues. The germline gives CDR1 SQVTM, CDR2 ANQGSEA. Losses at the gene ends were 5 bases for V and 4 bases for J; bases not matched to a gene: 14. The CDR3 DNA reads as TGCAGCGTTTCCCGTACGCCGGGACAGGGGGCGAGCTATGGCTACACCTTC. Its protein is CSVSRTPGQGASYGYTF.

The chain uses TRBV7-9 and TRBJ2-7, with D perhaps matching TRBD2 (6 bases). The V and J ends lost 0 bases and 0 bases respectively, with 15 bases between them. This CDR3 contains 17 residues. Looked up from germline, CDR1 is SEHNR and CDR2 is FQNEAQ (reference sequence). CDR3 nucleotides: TGTGCCAGCAGCTTAGCAGGTACAGGAGGGTCCTCCTACGAGCAGTACTTC. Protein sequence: CASSLAGTGGSSYEQYF.